One and the same sample provided the 27 T cell receptor beta chains below, sequenced in a study of cytomegalovirus exposure and HLA in healthy donors. PCR involved 60 Vbeta and 13 Jbeta primers. Repertoires were generated with immunoSEQ multiplex PCR, while TCRdb's copy carries only in-frame clones and drops some. The data show approximately 160,000 clones, around four fifths seen once. The sequencing input was PBMCs. All receptors derive from a girl aged 2-15 years in good health and CMV-seropositive.

V and J are TRBV5-1 and TRBJ2-5; D perhaps matches TRBD1 (6 bases). This CDR3 is built from 15 residues. Germline loops: CDR1 SGHRS, CDR2 YFSETQ. The V end was cut by 4 bases, the J end by 2 bases, with 15 bases between. The CDR3 spells CASSHVGAKQETQYF. CDR3 DNA sequence: TGCGCCAGCAGCCATGTGGGGGCTAAACAAGAGACCCAGTACTTC.

The chain joins TRBV18 to TRBJ1-2; 9 bases line up with TRBD1. V was clipped by 6 bases and J by 8 bases; unmatched bases: 13. Germline V lookup: CDR1 KGHSH, CDR2 LQKENI. The CDR3 runs to 15 residues. The CDR3 spells CASSQILQGARGYTF. The CDR3 coding sequence is TGTGCCAGCTCGCAAATTCTACAGGGGGCGAGGGGCTACACCTTC.

The chain couples TRBV30 to TRBJ2-2, with 7 bases identical to TRBD2. Germline CDR1 GTSNPN, CDR2 SVGIG (reference sequence). CDR3 size: 16 residues. V lost 7 bases, J lost 8 bases, and 19 bases stayed unmatched. As DNA, the CDR3 is TGTGCCTCAACCCCCCTGGGCGGGAGTCTGGCGGGGGAGCTGTTTTTT. Translated, it gives CASTPLGGSLAGELFF. The full variable domain, its missing parts supplied by reference TRBV30 and TRBJ2-2, is SQTIHQWPATLVQPVGSPLSLECTVEGTSNPNLYWYRQAAGRGLQLLFYSVGIGQISSEVPQNLSASRPQDRQFILSSKKLLLSDSGFYLCASTPLGGSLAGELFFGEGSRLTVL.

In its sample, this clone was seen once. V gene TRBV14 combines with J gene TRBJ2-6; D gene unclear. With 1 base removed from V and 1 base from J, the gap between germline ends came to 5 bases. This CDR3 region has 15 residues. Germline assignment: CDR1 SGHDN and CDR2 FVKESK. The CDR3 DNA is TGTGCCAGCAGCCAAGTGCAGTCTGGGGCCAACGTCCTGACTTTC. Its protein product is CASSQVQSGANVLTF.

The chain employs TRBV4-1 and TRBJ2-1; TRBD2 matches 7 bases. Unmatched junction bases numbered 8, after V lost 4 bases and J lost 5 bases. This CDR3 has 15 amino acids. Per the germline V gene, CDR1 is MGHRA and CDR2 is YSYEKL. The CDR3 nucleotides are TGCGCCAGCAGCCGAGGTAGCGGGCATAACAATGAGCAGTTCTTC. It is translated as CASSRGSGHNNEQFF.

J is TRBJ1-5 and V is TRBV7-7; D is possibly TRBD1 (6 bases). CDR1 is SSHAT, CDR2 FNYEAQ, per germline (reference sequence). There are 13 residues in the CDR3. The CDR3 bases are TGTGCTAGCGACAGGTTCCAAAATCAGCCCCAGCATTTT. Translating it yields CASDRFQNQPQHF.

The V call is TRBV14, the J call TRBJ2-4; 12 bases map to TRBD2. CDR3 size: 15 residues. V was pared by 6 bases and J by 6 bases, with 6 bases of the junction left unmatched. Per germline, CDR1 SGHDN and CDR2 FVKESK. The CDR3 nucleotides are TGTGCCAGCAGGCCATCTAGCGGGGGGGGAAACATTCAGTACTTC. Amino acids: CASRPSSGGGNIQYF.

The CDR3 region is CASSSRTSGNTGELFF. The CDR3 region has the DNA TGTGCCAGCAGCTCTCGGACTAGCGGTAACACCGGGGAGCTGTTTTTT. V usage is TRBV7-6 and J usage is TRBJ2-2; 10 bases are a match to TRBD2. Germline lookup yields CDR1 SGHVS and CDR2 FNYEAQ. V lost 4 bases, J lost 2 bases, and 4 bases stayed unmatched. The CDR3 runs to 16 residues.

The rearrangement joins TRBV2 to TRBJ2-1, with 11 nucleotides matching TRBD2. Trimming took 6 bases from V and 1 from J; bases not matched to a gene: 8. Germline V gene lookup returns CDR1 SNHLY and CDR2 FYNNEI. This CDR3 is built from 17 residues. In DNA form, the CDR3 reads TGTGCCAGCAGCCCCCCCCTAGCGGGAGGTTCCTACAATGAGCAGTTCTTC. Translating gives CASSPPLAGGSYNEQFF.

The V and J genes are TRBV4-1 and TRBJ1-2; D is ambiguous. The germline V gene encodes CDR1 MGHRA and CDR2 YSYEKL. The CDR3 is 13 amino acids. Trimming took 1 base from V and 8 from J, leaving 11 bases between them. CDR3 in amino acids: CASSQVAPRGYTF. Written as DNA, the CDR3 is TGCGCCAGCAGCCAAGTGGCGCCGCGGGGCTACACCTTC.

The chain employs TRBV29-1 and TRBJ2-1, with TRBD2 matching 9 bases. Germline CDR1 reads SQVTM; CDR2 reads ANQGSEA. The CDR3 length is 13 residues. V lost 4 bases to trimming and J lost 10 bases; unmatched junction nucleotides: 8. The CDR3 here is CSVGSSGSGEQFF. CDR3 DNA: TGCAGCGTTGGTAGTAGCGGGAGCGGAGAGCAGTTCTTC.

The gene calls are TRBV29-1 and TRBJ2-1; weak D call: TRBD2 (5 bases). Between the trimmed V and J ends, which lost 1 base and 4 bases, there was a span of 14 bases. This CDR3 is 15 amino acids long. Germline V gene data show CDR1 as SQVTM and CDR2 as ANQGSEA. The CDR3 region has the DNA TGCAGCGTTGAAGGTGCTCCGGGAAGGTACAATGAGCAGTTCTTC. Its translation: CSVEGAPGRYNEQFF.

The CDR3 DNA reads TGTGCCAGCAGCGTAGGTTTTGGCAGGGGGGTGAACACCGGGGAGCTGTTTTTT. Amino acid sequence: CASSVGFGRGVNTGELFF. The J gene is TRBJ2-2, the V gene TRBV9; tentatively, D is TRBD1 (7 bases). Germline CDR1 SGDLS, CDR2 YYNGEE. This CDR3 has 18 residues. V gave up 0 bases and J gave up 1 base, with 16 bases separating them. Combining the CDR3 with reference TRBV9 and TRBJ2-2 gives the whole variable domain DSGVTQTPKHLITATGQRVTLRCSPRSGDLSVYWYQQSLDQGLQFLIQYYNGEERAKGNILERFSAQQFPDLHSELNLSSLELGDSALYFCASSVGFGRGVNTGELFFGEGSRLTVL.

The chain is built from TRBV5-4 and TRBJ1-1, with D perhaps matching TRBD1 (6 bases). CDR3 length equals 13 residues. The germline CDR1 and CDR2 sequences are SGHNT and YYREEE (reference sequence). V lost 4 bases and J lost 8, with 15 bases in between. In DNA form, the CDR3 reads TGTGCCAGCAGCCGGACAGTGGATAGAGAAGCTTTCTTT. As protein: CASSRTVDREAFF.

This chain uses TRBV5-1 with TRBJ2-7; D unresolved. The CDR3 is 11 residues long. Germline lookup yields CDR1 SGHRS and CDR2 YFSETQ. The ends were cut back, 2 bases at V and 7 bases at J, with 7 bases in the middle. DNA of the CDR3: TGCGCCAGCAGCTTTGGAGCGGAGCAGTACTTC. It yields the protein CASSFGAEQYF. Based on the CDR3 plus reference TRBV5-1 and TRBJ2-7, the full variable domain is KAGVTQTPRYLIKTRGQQVTLSCSPISGHRSVSWYQQTPGQGLQFLFEYFSETQRNKGNFPGRFSGRQFSNSRSEMNVSTLELGDSALYLCASSFGAEQYFGPGTRLTVT.

The DNA for the CDR3 is TGTGCCAGCAGAACTACAGGGGGCGGTACTGAAGCTTTCTTT. This sequence encodes CASRTTGGGTEAFF. The J gene is TRBJ1-1, the V gene TRBV28; 9 positions match TRBD1. The CDR3 is made up of 14 amino acids. V lost 6 bases, J lost 5 bases, and 7 bases stayed unmatched. Germline V gene sequence: CDR1 MDHEN, CDR2 SYDVKM.

This clone was recorded a few times. The chain joins TRBV18 to TRBJ2-4, with 10 bases that match TRBD1. This CDR3 contains 15 residues. J lost 5 bases, V lost 5 bases, and 6 bases had no gene match. Germline values: CDR1 KGHSH, CDR2 LQKENI. CDR3: CASSSGTGAQNIQYF. Here the CDR3 DNA reads TGTGCCAGCTCATCCGGGACAGGGGCCCAAAACATTCAGTACTTC. Drawing the rest from reference TRBV18 and TRBJ2-4, the complete variable domain is NAGVMQNPRHLVRRRGQEARLRCSPMKGHSHVYWYRQLPEEGLKFMVYLQKENIIDESGMPKERFSAEFPKEGPSILRIQQVVRGDSAAYFCASSSGTGAQNIQYFGAGTRLSVL.

As concerns this clone: Other DNA sequences of this sample code for an identical CDR3. The chain has TRBV30 and TRBJ1-1; 11 nucleotides match TRBD1. CDR3 length: 13 amino acids. V shed 5 bases, J shed 4 bases, and the junction held 3 bases outside the gene matches. Germline V gene data show CDR1 as GTSNPN and CDR2 as SVGIG (reference sequence). The CDR3 DNA is TGTGCCTGGTCCGGGACAGGGGGCACTGAAGCTTTCTTT. It codes for CAWSGTGGTEAFF.

This rearrangement joins TRBV19 to TRBJ2-1, with TRBD2 as a possible D gene (5 bases). This CDR3 has 14 residues. Germline V gene lookup returns CDR1 LNHDA and CDR2 SQIVND (reference sequence). The V and J ends lost 6 bases and 5 bases respectively, with 14 bases between them. CDR3 residues: CASRERSSHNEQFF. The CDR3 DNA reads TGTGCCAGTAGGGAGCGGAGTTCACACAATGAGCAGTTCTTC.

V is TRBV5-1 and J is TRBJ2-3; 12 bases agree with TRBD2. Unmatched junction bases numbered 6, after V lost 5 bases and J lost 2 bases. Germline V CDR1 and CDR2: SGHRS, YFSETQ. The length of the CDR3 is 16 residues. CDR3 DNA: TGCGCCAGCAGACGCACTAGCGGGAGGCCCACAGATACGCAGTATTTT. Protein product: CASRRTSGRPTDTQYF.

This chain uses TRBV7-8 with TRBJ2-7; 8 bases fit TRBD1. The CDR3 consists of 15 residues. Unmatched junction bases numbered 8, after V lost 4 bases and J lost 3 bases. Germline CDR1 and CDR2: SGHVS and FQNEAQ. The CDR3 is CASSSFQDRDYEQYF. The CDR3 DNA reads as TGTGCCAGCAGCTCATTCCAGGACAGGGACTACGAGCAGTACTTC.

This chain's CDR3 is CASSFLGQNQPQHF. In DNA form, the CDR3 reads TGTGCCAGCAGTTTTTTGGGGCAGAATCAGCCCCAGCATTTT. The chain recombines TRBV28 with TRBJ1-5; weak D call: TRBD1 (5 bases). V gave up 3 bases and J gave up 4 bases, with 10 bases separating them. CDR3 length: 14 residues. Germline V gene lookup returns CDR1 MDHEN and CDR2 SYDVKM.

The chain couples TRBV13 to TRBJ2-7, with 11 bases that match TRBD1. CDR3 length: 14 residues. The J segment lost 2 bases and the V segment lost 4 bases, leaving 1 base of the junction unmatched. Germline V lookup: CDR1 PRHDT, CDR2 FYEKMQ (reference sequence). The CDR3 reads CASSSGQGAYEQYF. The CDR3 coding sequence is TGTGCCAGCAGCTCGGGACAGGGGGCCTACGAGCAGTACTTC.

The V call is TRBV23-1, the J call TRBJ2-5; possibly TRBD2 for D (6 bases). TRBV23-1 belongs to the ORF category, with a function that is uncertain. The CDR3 totals 16 residues. Trimming removed 3 bases at V and 3 bases at J, with 17 bases between. The CDR3 sequence is CASSQPYPTSEETQYF. The DNA for the CDR3 is TGCGCCAGCAGTCAGCCGTACCCGACTAGTGAAGAGACCCAGTACTTC.

The gene calls are TRBV6-1 and TRBJ2-5; D remains ambiguous. Trimming removed 8 bases at V and 5 bases at J, with 9 bases between. The CDR3 consists of 11 residues. Germline V gene sequence: CDR1 MNHNS, CDR2 SASEGT. The CDR3 protein is CASRSVETQYF. The CDR3 DNA sequence: TGTGCCAGCCGGTCGGTGGAGACCCAGTACTTC.

This chain uses TRBV30 with TRBJ2-3; 10 nucleotides line up with TRBD2. This CDR3 region has 17 residues. Germline CDR1 is GTSNPN and CDR2 is SVGIG (reference sequence). The V and J ends lost 0 bases and 8 bases, in that order; junction bases with no gene match: 14. The CDR3 coding sequence is TGTGCCTGGAGTGTACCAGCGGGAGGGCCTCGGTTCACTACGCAGTATTTT. This sequence encodes CAWSVPAGGPRFTTQYF.

This rearrangement joins TRBV28 to TRBJ1-4, with a weak D call TRBD1 (6 bases). The CDR3 is made up of 14 amino acids. CDR1 is MDHEN, CDR2 SYDVKM, per germline. The germline V and J ends were trimmed by 6 bases and 7 bases, with 15 bases remaining between them. The CDR3 bases are TGTGCCAGCAGCCCCCGGGGGGGCAGTGAAAAACTGTTTTTT. This encodes CASSPRGGSEKLFF.